This entry describes one TCR beta chain. The junction had 7 bases not matched to a gene; V was cut back by 6 bases and J by 6 bases. Germline-derived CDR1 and CDR2 are SGHTA and FQGTGA. CDR3 length: 15 residues. The data derive from a study of blood T cell repertoires in COVID-19. Looking at the study overall: Acute-phase and convalescent COVID-19 samples originated in the United States, Italy and Spain.

The method was immunoSEQ multiplex PCR; TCRdb's version includes in-frame clones alone and lacks a portion of them. The sample records roughly 280,000 clones, 80% to 90% being singletons. Input material: peripheral blood. The chain is built from TRBV7-3 and TRBJ2-2; 10 nucleotides line up with TRBD2. The clonotype comes from a woman aged 70-85 years with acute or convalescent COVID-19. CDR3 sequence (DNA): TGTGCCAGCAGTTCACAGCGGGGGGGTCCCGGGGAGCTGTTTTTT. This gives the protein CASSSQRGGPGELFF.